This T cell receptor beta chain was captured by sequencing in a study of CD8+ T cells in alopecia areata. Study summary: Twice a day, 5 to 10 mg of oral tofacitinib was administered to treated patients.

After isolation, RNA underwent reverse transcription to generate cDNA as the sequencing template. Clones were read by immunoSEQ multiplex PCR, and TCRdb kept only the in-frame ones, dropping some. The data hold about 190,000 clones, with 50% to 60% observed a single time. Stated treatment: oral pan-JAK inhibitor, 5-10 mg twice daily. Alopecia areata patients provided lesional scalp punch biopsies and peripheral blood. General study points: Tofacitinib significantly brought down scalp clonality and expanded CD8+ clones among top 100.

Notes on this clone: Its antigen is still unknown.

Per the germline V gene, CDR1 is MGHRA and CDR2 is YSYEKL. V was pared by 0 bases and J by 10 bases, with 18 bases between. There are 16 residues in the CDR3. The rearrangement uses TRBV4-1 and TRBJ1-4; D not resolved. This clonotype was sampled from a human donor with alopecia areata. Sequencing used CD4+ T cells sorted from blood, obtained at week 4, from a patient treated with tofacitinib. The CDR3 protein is CASSQETGQNSGKLFF. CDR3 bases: TGCGCCAGCAGCCAAGAAACGGGCCAGAACTCAGGAAAACTGTTTTTT.